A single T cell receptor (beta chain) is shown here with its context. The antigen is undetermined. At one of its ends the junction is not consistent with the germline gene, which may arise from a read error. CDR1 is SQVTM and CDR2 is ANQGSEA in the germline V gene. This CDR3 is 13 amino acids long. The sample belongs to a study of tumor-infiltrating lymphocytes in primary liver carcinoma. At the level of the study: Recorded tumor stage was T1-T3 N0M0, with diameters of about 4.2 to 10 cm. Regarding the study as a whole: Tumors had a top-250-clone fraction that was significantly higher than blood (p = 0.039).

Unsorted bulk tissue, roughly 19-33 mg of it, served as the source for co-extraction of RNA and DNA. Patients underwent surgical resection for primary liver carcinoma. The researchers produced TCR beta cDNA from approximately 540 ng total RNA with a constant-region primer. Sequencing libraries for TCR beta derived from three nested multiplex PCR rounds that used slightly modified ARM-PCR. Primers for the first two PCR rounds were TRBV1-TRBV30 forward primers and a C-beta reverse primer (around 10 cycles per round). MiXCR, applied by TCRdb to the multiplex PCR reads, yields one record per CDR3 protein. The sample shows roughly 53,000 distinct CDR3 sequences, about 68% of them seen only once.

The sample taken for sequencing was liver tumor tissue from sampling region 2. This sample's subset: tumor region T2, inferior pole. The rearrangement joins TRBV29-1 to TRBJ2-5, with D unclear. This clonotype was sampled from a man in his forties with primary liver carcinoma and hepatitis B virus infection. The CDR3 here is CRVEAQLGKTQYF. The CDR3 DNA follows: TGCAGGGTTGAAGCACAGTTGGGGAAGACCCAGTACTTC.